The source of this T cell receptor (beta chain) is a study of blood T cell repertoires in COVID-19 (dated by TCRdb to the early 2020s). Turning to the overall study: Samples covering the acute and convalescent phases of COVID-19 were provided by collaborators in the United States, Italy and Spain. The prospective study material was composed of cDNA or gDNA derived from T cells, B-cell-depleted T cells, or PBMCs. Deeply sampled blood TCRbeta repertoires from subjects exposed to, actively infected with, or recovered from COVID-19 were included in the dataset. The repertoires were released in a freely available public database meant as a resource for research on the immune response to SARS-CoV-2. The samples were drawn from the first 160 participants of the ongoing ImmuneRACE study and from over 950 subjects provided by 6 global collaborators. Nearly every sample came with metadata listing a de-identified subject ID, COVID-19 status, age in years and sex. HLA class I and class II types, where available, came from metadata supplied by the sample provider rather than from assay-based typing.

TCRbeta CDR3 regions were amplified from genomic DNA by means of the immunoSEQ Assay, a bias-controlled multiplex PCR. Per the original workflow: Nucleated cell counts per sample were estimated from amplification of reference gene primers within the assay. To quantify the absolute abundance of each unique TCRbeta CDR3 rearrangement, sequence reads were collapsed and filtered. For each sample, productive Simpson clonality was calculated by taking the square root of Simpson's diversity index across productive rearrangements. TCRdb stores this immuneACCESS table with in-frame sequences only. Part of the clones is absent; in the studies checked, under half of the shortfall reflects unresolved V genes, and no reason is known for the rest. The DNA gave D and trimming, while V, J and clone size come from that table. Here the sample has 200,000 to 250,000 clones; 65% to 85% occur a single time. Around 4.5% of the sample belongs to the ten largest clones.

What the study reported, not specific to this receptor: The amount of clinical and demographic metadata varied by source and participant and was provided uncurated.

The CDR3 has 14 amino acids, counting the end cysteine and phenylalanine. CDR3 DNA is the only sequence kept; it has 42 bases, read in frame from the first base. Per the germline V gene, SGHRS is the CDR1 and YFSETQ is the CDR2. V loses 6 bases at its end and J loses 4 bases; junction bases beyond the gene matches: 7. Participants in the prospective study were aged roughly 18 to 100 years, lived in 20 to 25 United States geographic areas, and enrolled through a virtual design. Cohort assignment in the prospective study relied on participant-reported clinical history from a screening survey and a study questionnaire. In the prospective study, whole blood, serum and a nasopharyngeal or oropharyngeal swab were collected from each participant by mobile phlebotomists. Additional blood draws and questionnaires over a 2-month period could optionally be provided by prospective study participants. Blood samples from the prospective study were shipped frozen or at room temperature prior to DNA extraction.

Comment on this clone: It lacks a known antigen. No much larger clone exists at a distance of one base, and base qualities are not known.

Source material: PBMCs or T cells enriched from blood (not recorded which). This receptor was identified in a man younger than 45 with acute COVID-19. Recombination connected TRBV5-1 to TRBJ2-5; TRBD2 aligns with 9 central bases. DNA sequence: TGCGCCAGCACTACCGGGACTAGCAGAGAGACCCAGTACTTC. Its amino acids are CASTTGTSRETQYF.